Below, 26 T cell receptor beta chains from the same sample are listed, as sequenced in a study of T cell clonality in common variable immunodeficiency. Libraries were prepared by immunoSEQ multiplex PCR; TCRdb keeps only in-frame clonotypes and omits some of them. This sample carries under 65,000 clones, none of them present only once. The sequenced sample was peripheral blood mononuclear cells. These receptors were taken from a person between 18 and 75 years old in good health.

This clone was counted between two and nine times. Sequencing ends 3 residues short of the CDR3 end; the germline J gene provides the rest. The chain carries TRBV30 and TRBJ1-1, with 7 bases aligning to TRBD1. The germline gives CDR1 GTSNPN, CDR2 SVGIG (reference sequence). This CDR3 region has 15 residues. The CDR3 reads CAKDVGGGQISGAFF. The sequenced CDR3 bases are TGTGCAAAGGACGTGGGAGGGGGCCAAATCTCGGGC. The variable domain in full, completed from reference TRBV30 and TRBJ1-1, reads SQTIHQWPATLVQPVGSPLSLECTVEGTSNPNLYWYRQAAGRGLQLLFYSVGIGQISSEVPQNLSASRPQDRQFILSSKKLLLSDSGFYLCAKDVGGGQISGAFFGQGTRLTVV.

In its sample, this clone was seen a few times. The CDR3 end falls 3 residues outside the read, so it is completed with the germline J gene. The rearrangement uses TRBV20-1 and TRBJ2-7; D is ambiguous. Germline CDR1 and CDR2: DFQATT and SNEGSKA (reference sequence). V was clipped by 0 bases and J by 0 bases, with 12 bases between them. The CDR3 loop spans 15 amino acids. The DNA read from the CDR3 is TGCAGTGCTAGAGAAGGATACGGGTTCTCCTACGAG. Its protein product is CSAREGYGFSYE. The whole CDR3 protein reads CSAREGYGFSYEQYF.

This clone was seen repeatedly, ten times or more. Read data end 3 residues before the CDR3 end; the end is taken from the germline J gene. This chain connects TRBV5-4 to TRBJ2-3, with 7 nucleotides matching TRBD2. J gave up 1 base and V 5 bases, and 4 bases lay outside the gene matches. Looked up from germline, CDR1 is SGHNT and CDR2 is YYREEE (reference sequence). The CDR3 consists of 14 residues. The CDR3 reads CASSTSERTDTQYF. CDR3 DNA (partial): TGTGCCAGCAGTACTAGCGAACGCACAGATACG.

For this clone: It differs at one base from a far larger clone, so likely a read error. The read falls 3 residues short of the CDR3 end, and the missing part is taken from the germline J gene. This chain joins TRBV30 and TRBJ2-3, with 11 nucleotides matching TRBD2. Per the germline V gene, CDR1 is GTSNPN and CDR2 is SVGIG (reference sequence). J was trimmed by 3 bases and V by 4 bases; bases with no gene match: 12. The CDR3 length is 17 residues. CDR3: CAWTAFGTSGATDTQYF. The covered CDR3 bases are TGTGCCTGGACTGCATTTGGGACTAGCGGAGCAACAGATACG.

This clone was picked up many times. The CDR3 end is not reached by the read, which stops 3 residues before it; the germline J gene fills it in. This rearrangement joins TRBV5-6 to TRBJ1-4; D gene uncertain. Per germline, CDR1 SGHDT and CDR2 YYEEEE. Trimming pared 1 base from V and 8 bases from J, leaving 15 bases between. CDR3 length: 15 residues. CDR3 residues: CASSLRAGLKEKLFF. CDR3 DNA, as far as it was read: TGTGCCAGCAGCTTGCGCGCAGGTTTGAAAGAAAAA.

This clone has at least ten counts. The sequenced fragment ends 3 residues before the CDR3 boundary, so the rest is inferred from the germline J gene. The chain joins TRBV5-1 to TRBJ1-1; 11 nucleotides line up with TRBD1. V was clipped by 3 bases and J by 1 base; unmatched bases: 5. There are 16 residues in the CDR3. CDR1 is SGHRS, CDR2 YFSETQ, per germline. The CDR3 protein is CASSWGDRGKNTEAFF. CDR3 DNA, as far as it was read: TGCGCCAGCAGCTGGGGGGACAGGGGGAAGAACACTGAA.

There are many counts of this clone. The read terminates 3 residues before the CDR3 end, so the remaining end is supplied by the germline J gene. V and J are TRBV20-1 and TRBJ2-3, with D possibly matching TRBD2 (6 bases). Trimming took off 3 bases at V and 5 bases at J, with 15 bases between the two ends. The CDR3 is made up of 14 amino acids. Germline CDR1 and CDR2: DFQATT and SNEGSKA (reference sequence). The CDR3 spells CSASLGGAEDTQYF. The DNA read from the CDR3 is TGCAGTGCTAGCCTCGGGGGAGCGGAAGATACG.

This clone was seen repeatedly, ten times or more. The read ends 3 residues shy of where the CDR3 ends; the end is completed using the germline J gene. The V call is TRBV6-2 or TRBV6-3, the J call TRBJ1-2; 7 bases align to TRBD1. The CDR3 length is 14 residues. CDR1 and CDR2 from the germline V gene are MNHEY and SVGEGT. CDR3 amino acids: CASSSTKGAGGYTF. The covered CDR3 bases are TGTGCCAGCAGTTCCACGAAGGGGGCGGGCGGC.

This clone was picked up many times. CDR3 bases read: TGTGCCAGCAGTGAATCCCCCCAATTTCAGCCC. Translation: CASSESPQFQP. The whole CDR3 protein reads CASSESPQFQPQHF. This chain links TRBV2 with TRBJ1-5; no definite D call. The observed sequence ends 3 residues before the CDR3 terminus, with the missing tail filled in from the germline J gene. The CDR3 sequence is 14 residues long. Per the germline V gene, CDR1 is SNHLY and CDR2 is FYNNEI. V lost 2 bases to trimming and J lost 6 bases, with 11 bases between them.

Ten or more counts support this clone. The read stops 3 residues short of the end of the CDR3; the missing end is completed from the germline J gene. This chain uses TRBV6-2 or TRBV6-3 with TRBJ2-4; D possibly matches TRBD1 or TRBD2 (5 bases each). The CDR3 contains 16 residues. V was clipped by 4 bases and J by 3 bases, with 16 bases between them. Per the germline V gene, CDR1 is MNHEY and CDR2 is SVGEGT. The DNA read from the CDR3 is TGTGCCAGCAGTTTCTCGGGGCGTCGAGGCAAAAACATT. It codes for CASSFSGRRGKNI. The complete CDR3 reads CASSFSGRRGKNIQYF.

This clone has a count of ten or more. The read ends 3 residues early relative to the CDR3; the germline J gene fills the gap. The gene calls are TRBV5-1 and TRBJ2-5; D is unresolved. The CDR3 spans 13 residues. The V gene lost 1 base and the J gene lost 3 bases, with 7 bases spanning the gap. Per germline, CDR1 SGHRS and CDR2 YFSETQ. Incomplete CDR3 DNA: TGCGCCAGCAGCTTGAGGGTGGAAGAGACC. This sequence encodes CASSLRVEET. The complete CDR3 sequence is CASSLRVEETQYF.

This clone was recorded at least ten times. The read ends 3 residues before the CDR3 terminus; that terminus is restored from the germline J gene. The chain joins TRBV18 to TRBJ2-3; TRBD1 agrees at 9 bases. Trimming at V came to 3 bases and at J to 2 bases, leaving 3 bases not matched to a gene. Per germline, CDR1 KGHSH and CDR2 LQKENI. The length of the CDR3 is 15 residues. The CDR3 here is CASSPGQGHTDTQYF. The sequenced part of the CDR3 DNA is TGTGCCAGCTCACCGGGACAGGGACACACAGATACG.

This clone was counted ten times or more. The read finishes 3 residues shy of the CDR3 end, and the germline J gene is used to complete it. This chain uses TRBV7-9 with TRBJ2-7; no firm D call. The CDR3 totals 14 residues. The germline gives CDR1 SEHNR, CDR2 FQNEAQ (reference sequence). Trimming cost V 5 bases and J 1 base, with 12 bases left between them. The chain's CDR3 is CASSTRRQSYEQYF. The CDR3 DNA, read in part, is TGTGCCAGCAGCACAAGGCGGCAGTCCTACGAG.

This clone was seen a few times. This CDR3 is CASSKTVSVDQPQHF. The sequenced part of the CDR3 DNA is TGTGCCAGTAGTAAGACAGTATCCGTCGATCAGCCC. This chain links TRBV19 with TRBJ1-5; maybe TRBD1 (5 bases). The read ends 3 residues before the CDR3 terminus; that terminus is restored from the germline J gene. The germline V and J ends were trimmed by 4 bases and 5 bases, with 15 bases remaining between them. The CDR3 length is 15 residues. Germline CDR1 LNHDA, CDR2 SQIVND (reference sequence).

This clone was seen repeatedly, ten times or more. The read terminates 3 residues ahead of where the CDR3 ends, so the germline J gene completes it. The chain employs TRBV5-1 and TRBJ2-7; 14 nucleotides agree with TRBD2. CDR3 length: 17 amino acids. Germline CDR1 SGHRS, CDR2 YFSETQ. Trimming removed 8 bases from V and 2 bases from J; junction bases left unmatched: 12. The sequenced part of the CDR3 DNA is TGCGCCAGAAAGGACGGGACTAGCGGGAGCTACACCTACGAG. Protein: CARKDGTSGSYTYE. The whole CDR3 sequence reads CARKDGTSGSYTYEQYF.

This clone was recorded many times. Read data end 3 residues before the CDR3 end; the end is taken from the germline J gene. The rearrangement uses TRBV7-2 and TRBJ2-1; 8 bases fit TRBD2. This CDR3 spans 14 amino acids. Looked up from germline, CDR1 is SGHTA and CDR2 is FQGNSA. The J segment lost 5 bases and the V segment lost 4 bases, leaving 4 bases of the junction unmatched. The CDR3 bases that were read are TGTGCCAGCAGCTCGGGGGGGCCTAACAATGAG. This encodes CASSSGGPNNE. The CDR3 as a whole reads CASSSGGPNNEQFF.

This clone was detected ten times or more. The read comes to an end 3 residues before the CDR3 does, leaving the germline J gene to fill in the end. The V call is TRBV18, the J call TRBJ2-5, with a weak D call TRBD2 (6 bases). The CDR3 spans 13 residues. Germline CDR1 and CDR2: KGHSH and LQKENI. V lost 4 bases to trimming and J lost 5 bases, with 11 bases between them. The part of the CDR3 DNA that was read is TGTGCCAGCTCACGAGAGGAGGGGGAGACC. The encoded protein is CASSREEGET. The full CDR3 is CASSREEGETQYF.

This clone was recorded at least ten times. From the germline J gene comes the end of the CDR3, since the read stops 3 residues before it. The chain is built from TRBV6-2 or TRBV6-3 and TRBJ1-2; TRBD1 agrees at 8 bases. The CDR3 loop spans 13 amino acids. Germline trimming cut 6 bases from V and 6 bases from J; bases unmatched to any gene: 6. Per germline, CDR1 MNHEY and CDR2 SVGEGT. The CDR3 sequence: CASSLGTGHGYTF. CDR3 bases read: TGTGCCAGCAGCCTCGGGACAGGCCATGGC.

Many counts were recorded for this clone. The read ends 3 residues shy of where the CDR3 ends; the end is completed using the germline J gene. The rearrangement links TRBV19 to TRBJ1-5; D gene ambiguous. The V end lost 8 bases, the J end lost 4 bases, and 18 bases lay between the germline ends. The germline gives CDR1 LNHDA, CDR2 SQIVND (reference sequence). The CDR3 covers 15 residues. The CDR3 DNA, read in part, is TGTGCCAGTTCCCCGGACTCCGTTCCGAATCAGCCC. Its translation is CASSPDSVPNQP. In full, the CDR3 reads CASSPDSVPNQPQHF.

In regard to this clone: Read data end 3 residues before the CDR3 end; the end is taken from the germline J gene. Distinct nucleotide sequences in the sample also encode this CDR3. J is TRBJ1-1 and V is TRBV7-9; perhaps TRBD1 as D (6 bases). This CDR3 has 14 amino acids. Looked up from germline, CDR1 is SEHNR and CDR2 is FQNEAQ (reference sequence). The DNA read from the CDR3 is TGTGCCAGCATGGACAGTTTGGGCCTGGAGACA. Amino acids: CASMDSLGLET. The full CDR3 protein is CASMDSLGLETAFF.

This clone was counted ten times or more. The CDR3 end lies 3 residues beyond the end of the read and is filled in from the germline J gene. The rearrangement joins TRBV11-2 to TRBJ2-5, with 8 bases matching TRBD1. CDR3 length: 15 amino acids. V lost 3 bases and J lost 3; bases outside the gene matches: 6. Germline-derived CDR1 and CDR2 are SGHAT and FQNNGV. The sequenced CDR3 bases are TGTGCCAGCAGCTTCGGACAGGGTCTTAAAGAGACC. Translated, it gives CASSFGQGLKET. The full CDR3 sequence reads CASSFGQGLKETQYF.

This clone was recorded many times. Coverage ceases 3 residues before the CDR3 finishes, and the germline J gene fills in the end. V and J are TRBV3-1 (or the pseudogene TRBV3-2) and TRBJ2-5; D call uncertain. This CDR3 comprises 12 residues. Trimming left V 1 base short and J 3 bases short, with 3 bases between. From germline, CDR1 is LGHDT and CDR2 YNNKEL (reference sequence). The CDR3: CASSQAEETQYF. The sequenced CDR3 bases are TGTGCCAGCAGCCAAGCGGAAGAGACC.

This clone came up many times. The sequenced CDR3 bases are TGCAGTGCTAGAGAAGATGAACTAGCGGGGGGATATACG. Translating it yields CSAREDELAGGYT. In full, the CDR3 reads CSAREDELAGGYTQYF. The rearrangement uses TRBV20-1 and TRBJ2-3, with 12 bases fitting TRBD2. The read terminates 3 residues before the CDR3 end, so the remaining end is supplied by the germline J gene. J was trimmed by 7 bases and V by 0 bases; bases with no gene match: 8. CDR1 is DFQATT, CDR2 SNEGSKA, per germline (reference sequence). The CDR3 contains 16 residues.

This clone was observed at least ten times. One end of the junction is discordant with germline, which a read error may explain. The CDR3 end lies 3 residues beyond the end of the read and is filled in from the germline J gene. The chain uses TRBV2 and TRBJ2-1, with a possible D match to TRBD2 (6 bases). This CDR3 contains 13 residues. The germline CDR1 and CDR2 sequences are SNHLY and FYNNEI. CDR3 bases read: TGTGCCAGCAGCCGGGACTCCAACAATGAG. It encodes CASSRDSNNE. The whole CDR3 protein is CASSRDSNNEQFF.

This clone was seen repeatedly, ten times or more. The missing CDR3 end, 3 residues past where the read stops, is filled in from the germline J gene. The V gene is TRBV20-1, the J gene TRBJ1-5; maybe TRBD1 (6 bases). Between the trimmed V and J ends, which lost 0 bases and 6 bases, there was a span of 15 bases. The V gene's germline CDR1 is DFQATT and CDR2 SNEGSKA (reference sequence). The CDR3 runs to 15 residues. The CDR3 DNA, read in part, is TGCAGTGCTAGAGATCGTCAGGGGAAAGGTCAGCCC. It translates to CSARDRQGKGQP. The CDR3 as a whole reads CSARDRQGKGQPQHF.

This clone was detected many times. The junction does not match germline at one end; this may be a read error. The CDR3 extends 3 residues past the end of the read, so its final part is completed from the germline J gene. The rearrangement joins TRBV4-2 to TRBJ1-2, with 8 nucleotides matching TRBD1. The germline V gene encodes CDR1 LGHNA and CDR2 YNFKEQ. The CDR3 has 17 residues. The DNA read from the CDR3 is TGCGCCAGCAGCCAAGATCTCTCGTCAGGGGGCGGCGGTGGC. This translates into CASSQDLSSGGGGG. The complete CDR3 sequence is CASSQDLSSGGGGGYTF.